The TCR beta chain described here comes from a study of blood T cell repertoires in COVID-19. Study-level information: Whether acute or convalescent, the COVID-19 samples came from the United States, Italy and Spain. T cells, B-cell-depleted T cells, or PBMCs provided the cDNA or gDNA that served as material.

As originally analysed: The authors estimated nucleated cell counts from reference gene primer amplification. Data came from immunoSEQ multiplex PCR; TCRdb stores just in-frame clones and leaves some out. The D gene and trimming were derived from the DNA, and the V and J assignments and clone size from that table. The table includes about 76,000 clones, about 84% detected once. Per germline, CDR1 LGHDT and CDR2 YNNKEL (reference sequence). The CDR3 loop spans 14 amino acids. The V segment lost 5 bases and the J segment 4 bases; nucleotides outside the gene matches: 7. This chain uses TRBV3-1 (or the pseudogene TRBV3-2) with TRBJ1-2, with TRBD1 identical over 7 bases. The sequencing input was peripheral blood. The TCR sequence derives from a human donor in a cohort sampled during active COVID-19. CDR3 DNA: TGTGCCAGCAGCTTACAGGGGCCGGGCTATGGCTACACCTTC. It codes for CASSLQGPGYGYTF.